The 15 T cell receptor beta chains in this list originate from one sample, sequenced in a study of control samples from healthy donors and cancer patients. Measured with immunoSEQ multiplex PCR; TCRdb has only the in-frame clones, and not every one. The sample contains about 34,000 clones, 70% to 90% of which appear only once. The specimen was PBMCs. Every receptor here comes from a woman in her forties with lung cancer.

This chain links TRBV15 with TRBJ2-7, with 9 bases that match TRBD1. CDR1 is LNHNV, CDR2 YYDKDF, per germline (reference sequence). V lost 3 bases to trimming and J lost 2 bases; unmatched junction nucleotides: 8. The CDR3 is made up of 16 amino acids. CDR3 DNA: TGTGCCACCAGCAGGATTGGGGACAGGGCAACCTACGAGCAGTACTTC. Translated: CATSRIGDRATYEQYF.

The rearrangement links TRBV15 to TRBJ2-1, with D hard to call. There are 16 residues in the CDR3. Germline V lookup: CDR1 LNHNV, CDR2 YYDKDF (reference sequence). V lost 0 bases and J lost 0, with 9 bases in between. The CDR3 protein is CATSREVPSSYNEQFF. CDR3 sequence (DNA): TGTGCCACCAGCAGAGAGGTACCGAGCTCCTACAATGAGCAGTTCTTC.

CDR3 amino acids: CAIRDSNQPQHF. CDR3 DNA sequence: TGTGCCATCAGGGATAGCAATCAGCCCCAGCATTTT. V usage is TRBV10-3 and J usage is TRBJ1-5; no clear D. The length of the CDR3 is 12 residues. Per the germline V gene, CDR1 is ENHRY and CDR2 is SYGVKD. The V end was cut by 6 bases, the J end by 0 bases, with 3 bases between.

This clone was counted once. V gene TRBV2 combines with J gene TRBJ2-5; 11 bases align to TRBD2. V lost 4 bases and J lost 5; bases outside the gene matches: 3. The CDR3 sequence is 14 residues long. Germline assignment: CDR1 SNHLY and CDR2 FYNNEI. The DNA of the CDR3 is TGTGCCAGCAGTGTAACTAGCGGGGGCGAGACCCAGTACTTC. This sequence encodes CASSVTSGGETQYF. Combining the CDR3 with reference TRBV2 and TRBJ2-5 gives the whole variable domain EPEVTQTPSHQVTQMGQEVILRCVPISNHLYFYWYRQILGQKVEFLVSFYNNEISEKSEIFDDQFSVERPDGSNFTLKIRSTKLEDSAMYFCASSVTSGGETQYFGPGTRLLVL.

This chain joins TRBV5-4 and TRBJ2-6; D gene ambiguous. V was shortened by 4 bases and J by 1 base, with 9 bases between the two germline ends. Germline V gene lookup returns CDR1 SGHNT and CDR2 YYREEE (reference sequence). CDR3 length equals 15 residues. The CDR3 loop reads CASSPVQSGANVLTF. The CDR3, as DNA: TGTGCCAGCAGCCCGGTGCAGTCTGGGGCCAACGTCCTGACTTTC.

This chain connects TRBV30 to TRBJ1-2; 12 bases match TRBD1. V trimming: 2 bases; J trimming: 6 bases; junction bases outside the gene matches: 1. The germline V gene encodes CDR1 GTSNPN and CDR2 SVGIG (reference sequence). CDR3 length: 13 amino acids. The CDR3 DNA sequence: TGTGCCTGGAGTCGGGACAGGGGGCATGGCTACACCTTC. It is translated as CAWSRDRGHGYTF.

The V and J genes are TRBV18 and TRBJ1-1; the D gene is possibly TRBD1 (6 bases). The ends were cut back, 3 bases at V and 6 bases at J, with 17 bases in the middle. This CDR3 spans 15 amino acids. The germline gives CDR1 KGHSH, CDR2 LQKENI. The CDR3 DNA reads TGTGCCAGCTCACCGGCGGGTGACAGGAGGGCTGAAGCTTTCTTT. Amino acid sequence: CASSPAGDRRAEAFF.

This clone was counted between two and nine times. The CDR3 DNA follows: TGTGCCAGCAGCGACCGGACTAGCGGGGGGGAGACCCAGTACTTC. This codes for CASSDRTSGGETQYF. The chain couples TRBV11-3 to TRBJ2-5; 14 bases match TRBD2. This CDR3 spans 15 amino acids. Per the germline V gene, CDR1 is SGHNT and CDR2 is YENEEA. V trimming: 5 bases; J trimming: 5 bases; junction bases outside the gene matches: 4. Full variable domain (missing parts from reference TRBV11-3 and TRBJ2-5): EAGVVQSPRYKIIEKKQPVAFWCNPISGHNTLYWYLQNLGQGPELLIRYENEEAVDDSQLPKDRFSAERLKGVDSTLKIQPAELGDSAVYLCASSDRTSGGETQYFGPGTRLLVL.

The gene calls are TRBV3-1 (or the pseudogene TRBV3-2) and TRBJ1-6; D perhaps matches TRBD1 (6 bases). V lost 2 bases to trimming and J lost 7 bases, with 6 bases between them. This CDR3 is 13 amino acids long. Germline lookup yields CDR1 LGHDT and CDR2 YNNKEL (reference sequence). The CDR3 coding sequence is TGTGCCAGCAGCCAAACAGGGAATTCACCCCTCCACTTT. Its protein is CASSQTGNSPLHF.

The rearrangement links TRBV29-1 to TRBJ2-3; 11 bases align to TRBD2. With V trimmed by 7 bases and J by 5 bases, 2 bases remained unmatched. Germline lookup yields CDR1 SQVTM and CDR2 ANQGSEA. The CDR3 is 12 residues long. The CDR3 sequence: CSATSGGDTQYF. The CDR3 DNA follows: TGCAGCGCCACTAGCGGGGGAGATACGCAGTATTTT.

This CDR3 reads CASGSLSGNYGYTF. The CDR3 coding sequence is TGTGCCAGCGGTTCTCTGAGCGGGAACTATGGCTACACCTTC. The rearrangement joins TRBV28 to TRBJ1-2; D is undetermined. CDR1 and CDR2 from the germline V gene are MDHEN and SYDVKM. The CDR3 contains 14 residues. V was shortened by 8 bases and J by 2 bases, with 15 bases between the two germline ends.

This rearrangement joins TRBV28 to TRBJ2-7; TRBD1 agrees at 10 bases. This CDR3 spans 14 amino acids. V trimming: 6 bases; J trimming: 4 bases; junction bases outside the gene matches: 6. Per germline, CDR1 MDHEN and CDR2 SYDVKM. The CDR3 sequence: CASRGTGVGYEQYF. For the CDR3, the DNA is TGTGCCAGCAGAGGGACAGGGGTCGGGTACGAGCAGTACTTC.

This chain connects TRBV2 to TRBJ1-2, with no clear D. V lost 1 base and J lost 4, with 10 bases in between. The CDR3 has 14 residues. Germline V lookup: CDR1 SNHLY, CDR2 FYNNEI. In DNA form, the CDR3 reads TGTGCCAGCAGTGAAGAAGTCAGACCCTATGGCTACACCTTC. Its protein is CASSEEVRPYGYTF.

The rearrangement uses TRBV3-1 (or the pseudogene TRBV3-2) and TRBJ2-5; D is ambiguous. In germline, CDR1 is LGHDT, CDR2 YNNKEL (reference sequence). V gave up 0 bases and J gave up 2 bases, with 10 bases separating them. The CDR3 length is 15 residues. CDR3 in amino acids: CASSQETELQETQYF. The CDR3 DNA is TGTGCCAGCAGCCAAGAAACAGAACTTCAAGAGACCCAGTACTTC.

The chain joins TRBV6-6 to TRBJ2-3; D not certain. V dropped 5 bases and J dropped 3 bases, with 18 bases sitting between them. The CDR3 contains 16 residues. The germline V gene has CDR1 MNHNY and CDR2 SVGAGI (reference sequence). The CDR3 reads CASSTTGPWSTDTQYF. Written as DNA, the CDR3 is TGTGCCAGCAGTACAACCGGACCGTGGTCAACAGATACGCAGTATTTT.